This TCR beta chain was observed in a study of T cell responses to AZD1222 COVID-19 vaccine. At the level of the study: Some second doses came at about 4 weeks and others at about 12 weeks; these were pooled. The study, taken as a whole, reports: It should be noted that donors were predominantly white British and more often female, and clonal diversity was possibly underestimated. Among spike-specific TCRs, nearly half reportedly target unmutated variant regions.

The data were produced by immunoSEQ multiplex PCR, yet TCRdb's version contains in-frame clones alone and is incomplete. This sample carries around 63,000 clones, over 75% of them seen once, and the ten largest clones take approximately 18%. Turning to this clone: The antigen is not known.

Germline CDR1 reads SGHTS; CDR2 reads YDEGEE. There are 14 residues in the CDR3. The germline V and J ends were trimmed by 1 base and 1 base, with 8 bases remaining between them. This specimen was peripheral blood, taken on day 0 of AZD1222 vaccination. The source of this sequence is an adult in good health. The chain employs TRBV5-8 and TRBJ1-2; D remains ambiguous. The CDR3 coding sequence is TGTGCCAGCAGCTTGACCGTCAGTAACTATGGCTACACCTTC. It is translated as CASSLTVSNYGYTF.